Presented here are 23 T cell receptor beta chains from one specimen sequenced in a study of T cell responses to AZD1222 COVID-19 vaccine. Libraries were prepared by immunoSEQ multiplex PCR; TCRdb keeps only in-frame clonotypes and omits some of them. This table has about 100,000 clones, about 90% appearing once. This specimen was peripheral blood, taken on day 0 of AZD1222 vaccination. These receptors all come from an adult in good health.

This chain connects TRBV19 to TRBJ1-6, with D maybe TRBD1 (6 bases). Germline values: CDR1 LNHDA, CDR2 SQIVND (reference sequence). This CDR3 is built from 16 residues. Trimming stripped 3 bases from V and 5 bases from J, with 14 bases between. CDR3: CASSILQGGDNSPLHF. The CDR3 DNA follows: TGTGCCAGTAGTATCCTACAGGGTGGAGATAATTCACCCCTCCACTTT.

This sequence joins TRBV28 and TRBJ1-5; the match to TRBD1 covers 9 bases. Germline V CDR1 and CDR2: MDHEN, SYDVKM. CDR3 length: 18 amino acids. V lost 5 bases and J lost 1; bases outside the gene matches: 12. CDR3 nucleotide sequence: TGTGCCAGCAGTGAACTACCGGGACAGGGTACGAGCAATCAGCCCCAGCATTTT. Protein sequence: CASSELPGQGTSNQPQHF.

This chain links TRBV19 with TRBJ1-5; D is unclear. The CDR3 contains 14 residues. Trimming left V 1 base short and J 3 bases short, with 7 bases between. Germline-derived CDR1 and CDR2 are LNHDA and SQIVND (reference sequence). CDR3 loop: CASSIGLLNQPQHF. For the CDR3, the DNA is TGTGCCAGTAGTATAGGGCTCCTCAATCAGCCCCAGCATTTT.

The chain uses TRBV28 and TRBJ1-1; no clear D. V gave up 5 bases and J gave up 10 bases, with 11 bases separating them. Germline V gene sequence: CDR1 MDHEN, CDR2 SYDVKM. The CDR3 loop spans 11 amino acids. The CDR3 nucleotides are TGTGCCAGCAGTCTACTATCTGGAGCTTTCTTT. Translating it yields CASSLLSGAFF.

The chain recombines TRBV29-1 with TRBJ2-6, with D unclear. CDR1 is SQVTM, CDR2 ANQGSEA, per germline. The CDR3 is 12 amino acids. V was cut by 3 bases and J by 5 bases, with 5 bases left in between. CDR3 region: CSVEVRANVLTF. The CDR3 DNA reads as TGCAGCGTTGAGGTACGGGCCAACGTCCTGACTTTC.

The rearrangement uses TRBV9 and TRBJ1-1, with 9 bases aligning to TRBD1. The CDR3 length is 15 residues. Germline V gene data show CDR1 as SGDLS and CDR2 as YYNGEE. After removal of 2 bases from V and 4 bases from J, the junction contained 6 bases not matched to a gene. The CDR3 DNA reads as TGTGCCAGCAGCGTGTGGGACAGGGATCGCACTGAAGCTTTCTTT. Amino acids: CASSVWDRDRTEAFF.

This rearrangement joins TRBV10-3 to TRBJ2-1, with 9 bases matching TRBD1. V dropped 6 bases and J dropped 3; count of bases not matched to a gene: 0. Germline V gene lookup returns CDR1 ENHRY and CDR2 SYGVKD. This CDR3 contains 13 residues. CDR3 coding DNA: TGTGCCATCAGGGGACAGGGCTACAATGAGCAGTTCTTC. Amino acid sequence: CAIRGQGYNEQFF.

The V gene is TRBV10-3, the J gene TRBJ2-5; 14 nucleotides agree with TRBD2. With V trimmed by 6 bases and J by 1 base, 4 bases remained unmatched. CDR1 and CDR2 (germline): ENHRY, SYGVKD. The CDR3 covers 16 residues. CDR3 region: CAISPTSGGAQETQYF. CDR3 DNA sequence: TGTGCCATCAGCCCGACTAGCGGGGGGGCCCAAGAGACCCAGTACTTC.

This chain links TRBV5-4 with TRBJ1-2; 7 nucleotides match TRBD1. CDR1 and CDR2 (germline): SGHNT, YYREEE (reference sequence). With 3 bases clipped from V and 10 bases from J, the junction kept 9 bases outside the gene matches. The CDR3 covers 13 residues. The DNA for the CDR3 is TGTGCCAGCAGCTACCCCCAAGGGGGCGCCTACACCTTC. Its translation: CASSYPQGGAYTF.

This clone appeared once. The V and J genes are TRBV5-1 and TRBJ1-3; no reliable D call. The CDR3 runs 15 residues. Trimming pared 1 base from V and 1 base from J, leaving 9 bases between. The germline gives CDR1 SGHRS, CDR2 YFSETQ. CDR3 residues: CASSLTTGSGNTIYF. The CDR3 DNA reads as TGCGCCAGCAGCTTGACGACGGGTTCTGGAAACACCATATATTTT.

The chain couples TRBV12-3 or TRBV12-4 to TRBJ1-1, with D hard to call. V was trimmed by 3 bases and J by 8 bases, leaving 10 bases between them. The CDR3 is 12 amino acids. The CDR3 DNA follows: TGTGCCAGCAGTTTGATGTGGTCAGAAGCTTTCTTT. Its protein product is CASSLMWSEAFF.

The V call is TRBV30, the J call TRBJ2-5; a possible D gene is TRBD2 (6 bases). Trimming pared 4 bases from V and 4 bases from J, leaving 16 bases between. Looked up from germline, CDR1 is GTSNPN and CDR2 is SVGIG (reference sequence). CDR3 size: 14 residues. This chain's CDR3 is CAWMRRGGGETQYF. CDR3 nucleotides: TGTGCCTGGATGCGGAGGGGAGGAGGAGAGACCCAGTACTTC.

This rearrangement joins TRBV6-4 to TRBJ1-2; maybe TRBD1 (6 bases). CDR3 length: 15 amino acids. CDR1 MRHNA and CDR2 SNTAGT come from the germline V gene. Trimming left V 7 bases short and J 4 bases short, with 19 bases between. CDR3 sequence (DNA): TGTGCCAGCACCGACGGAGGGGGACTGGTCTATGGCTACACCTTC. This encodes CASTDGGGLVYGYTF.

The J gene is TRBJ2-7, the V gene TRBV5-1; possible D gene TRBD1, 5 bases. V shed 3 bases and J shed 0 bases, with 10 bases lying between them. Germline CDR1 SGHRS, CDR2 YFSETQ. The CDR3 runs to 14 residues. CDR3 DNA: TGCGCCAGCAGCTCCCAGGGCCCCTCCTACGAGCAGTACTTC. This codes for CASSSQGPSYEQYF.

This chain connects TRBV4-1 to TRBJ1-3, with no clear D. The CDR3 is made up of 12 amino acids. Per the germline V gene, CDR1 is MGHRA and CDR2 is YSYEKL. V was shortened by 0 bases and J by 8 bases, with 5 bases between the two germline ends. Written as DNA, the CDR3 is TGCGCCAGCAGCCAAGATAGGCACACCATATATTTT. This gives the protein CASSQDRHTIYF.

This clone was observed a handful of times. The chain couples TRBV5-6 to TRBJ1-1, with D unresolved. Germline V CDR1 and CDR2: SGHDT, YYEEEE. V lost 0 bases to trimming and J lost 8 bases, with 14 bases between them. CDR3 length equals 14 residues. This CDR3 reads CASSLDRRNSEAFF. In nucleotides, the CDR3 is TGTGCCAGCAGCTTGGATCGACGGAACAGCGAAGCTTTCTTT.

The V gene is TRBV5-1, the J gene TRBJ2-3; 11 nucleotides match TRBD2. The length of the CDR3 is 21 residues. The ends lost 0 bases at V and 1 base at J; junction bases unmatched: 16. Germline V lookup: CDR1 SGHRS, CDR2 YFSETQ. The CDR3 reads CASSLAPPLAGARSGTDTQYF. The CDR3, as DNA: TGCGCCAGCAGCTTGGCTCCCCCACTAGCGGGAGCCCGTTCGGGCACAGATACGCAGTATTTT.

The genes are TRBV28 and TRBJ2-3; no clear D. CDR3 size: 12 residues. Germline loops: CDR1 MDHEN, CDR2 SYDVKM. V lost 3 bases and J 4 bases, leaving 5 bases between the germline ends. The CDR3 bases are TGTGCCAGCAGTTTTAGCCCAGATACGCAGTATTTT. It specifies CASSFSPDTQYF.

The chain links TRBV5-1 to TRBJ1-1; the match to TRBD1 covers 8 bases. CDR1 is SGHRS and CDR2 is YFSETQ in the germline V gene. Trimming cost V 4 bases and J 0 bases; bases outside gene matches: 11. This CDR3 is 17 amino acids long. The CDR3 loop reads CASSHNRQGLMNTEAFF. Written as DNA, the CDR3 is TGCGCCAGCAGCCACAATCGACAGGGGCTCATGAACACTGAAGCTTTCTTT.

The chain links TRBV7-9 to TRBJ1-1; a possible D gene is TRBD1 (6 bases). Trimming cost V 4 bases and J 7 bases, with 16 bases left between them. The CDR3 is 14 amino acids. From germline, CDR1 is SEHNR and CDR2 FQNEAQ (reference sequence). This chain's CDR3 is CASSSGHTPLEAFF. The CDR3 DNA reads as TGTGCCAGCAGCTCGGGACATACGCCGCTTGAAGCTTTCTTT.

The chain joins TRBV4-1 to TRBJ2-7, with TRBD2 identical over 7 bases. The CDR3 is 15 amino acids. Germline V gene lookup returns CDR1 MGHRA and CDR2 YSYEKL. The trim removed 0 bases at V and 4 bases at J, leaving 6 bases unmatched. CDR3 nucleotides: TGCGCCAGCAGCCAAGAGTACAACGGGGGGTACGAGCAGTACTTC. The encoded protein is CASSQEYNGGYEQYF.

The CDR3 DNA reads as TGTGCCAGTAGTGTGGGACAGGTTAGCACAGATACGCAGTATTTT. This gives the protein CASSVGQVSTDTQYF. The gene calls are TRBV19 and TRBJ2-3; 8 bases are a match to TRBD1. J was trimmed by 0 bases and V by 5 bases; bases with no gene match: 4. The germline CDR1 and CDR2 sequences are LNHDA and SQIVND (reference sequence). The CDR3 is 15 amino acids. The full variable domain, rest sourced from reference TRBV19 and TRBJ2-3, is DGGITQSPKYLFRKEGQNVTLSCEQNLNHDAMYWYRQDPGQGLRLIYYSQIVNDFQKGDIAEGYSVSREKKESFPLTVTSAQKNPTAFYLCASSVGQVSTDTQYFGPGTRLTVL.

The chain carries TRBV4-3 and TRBJ2-7; D might be TRBD2 (6 bases). Deletions cut 2 bases from V and 4 bases from J, with 18 bases between. The CDR3 runs to 16 residues. Germline values: CDR1 LGHNA, CDR2 YSLEER. CDR3 coding DNA: TGCGCCAGCAGCCAACCCCCTTGGCCGACTAGATACGAGCAGTACTTC. Its translation is CASSQPPWPTRYEQYF.